This T cell receptor beta chain was obtained from a study of technical replicates of blood from a few donors (dated by TCRdb to about 2017). The library relied on the immunoSEQ multiplex PCR assay. TCRdb limited this immuneACCESS table to in-frame rearrangements with V and J called. A share of clones is missing; checked studies link under half to unresolved V genes, and the rest is unexplained. In this sample the table shows roughly 80,000 clones, 93% of which occur a single time. The ten top clones hold under 0.3% of the sample. Cut back by 3 bases and 1 base, the V and J ends lie 16 bases apart. Per the germline V gene, WSHSY is the CDR1 and SAAADI is the CDR2. CDR3 length: 16 amino acids, cysteine to phenylalanine. Only the CDR3 DNA stays, 48 bases, in frame from base 1. Comment on this clone: The specificity of this receptor is unknown. It has no much larger one-base neighbor in the sample; base qualities were not kept.

The sequence derives from a human donor in good health. This chain is built from TRBV10-2 and TRBJ2-7; TRBD1 is possibly the D segment (7 matching bases). Sequenced: T cells isolated from PBMCs. CDR3 loop: CASSDIWAGGSYEQYF. The DNA sequence is given as TGCGCCAGCAGTGACATCTGGGCAGGGGGGTCCTACGAGCAGTACTTC.